What follows are 16 T cell receptor beta chains derived from one specimen sequenced in a study of T-cell reconstitution after alpha-beta-depleted transplantation in children. The TCRbeta library incorporated unique molecular identifiers. TCRdb redid the calling of the PCR reads with MiXCR, one entry per CDR3 protein. The table records some 200,000 distinct CDR3 sequences, roughly a tenth of them present only once. Sample: PBMCs, taken before TCRalphabeta/CD19-depleted stem cell transplant. The receptors originated from a child under three years old with acute myeloid leukemia, due to receive a stem cell transplant.

This clonotype showed up many times. V is TRBV7-2 and J is TRBJ2-2; 8 positions agree with TRBD2. This CDR3 has 17 amino acids. The V gene's germline CDR1 is SGHTA and CDR2 FQGNSA. V dropped 0 bases and J dropped 1; count of bases not matched to a gene: 4. The CDR3 sequence: CASSLAWGLVNTGELFF. In nucleotides, the CDR3 is TGTGCCAGCAGCTTAGCGTGGGGACTAGTGAACACCGGGGAGCTGTTTTTT.

Only a few counts were recorded for this clonotype. The rearrangement uses TRBV2 and TRBJ2-2; D unresolved. The CDR3 is 13 amino acids. Between the trimmed V and J ends, which lost 5 bases and 4 bases, there was a span of 8 bases. CDR1 and CDR2 (germline): SNHLY, FYNNEI. CDR3 sequence: CASSQDGTGELFF. For the CDR3, the DNA is TGTGCCAGCAGTCAAGACGGCACCGGGGAGCTGTTTTTT.

This clonotype was seen many times. V and J are TRBV4-1 and TRBJ2-3; D unclear. V was trimmed by 1 base and J by 4 bases, leaving 9 bases between them. The CDR3 sequence is 14 residues long. Germline-derived CDR1 and CDR2 are MGHRA and YSYEKL. The CDR3 reads CASSQVFIPDTQYF. In DNA, the CDR3 is TGCGCCAGCAGCCAAGTCTTTATACCAGATACGCAGTATTTT.

The rearrangement uses TRBV2 and TRBJ2-2; TRBD1 matches at 7 bases. This CDR3 spans 14 amino acids. Trimming removed 8 bases from V and 0 bases from J; junction bases left unmatched: 3. Germline V lookup: CDR1 SNHLY, CDR2 FYNNEI. The DNA of the CDR3 is TGTGCCAGCGACGGGACAGCGAACACCGGGGAGCTGTTTTTT. The encoded protein is CASDGTANTGELFF.

This clonotype has a count of ten or more. The J gene is TRBJ2-1, the V gene TRBV29-1; 7 nucleotides line up with TRBD2. CDR3 length equals 15 residues. Unmatched junction bases numbered 13, after V lost 2 bases and J lost 9 bases. CDR1 is SQVTM and CDR2 is ANQGSEA in the germline V gene. The CDR3 spells CSVELMGGRWSEQFF. CDR3 DNA: TGCAGCGTTGAACTGATGGGGGGGAGGTGGAGTGAGCAGTTCTTC.

Concerning this clonotype: One end of the junction fails to match germline, which may point to a read error. The J gene is TRBJ2-3, the V gene TRBV5-5; 14 bases are shared with TRBD2. Germline V gene lookup returns CDR1 SGHKS and CDR2 YYEKEE (reference sequence). The CDR3 loop spans 17 amino acids. The CDR3 nucleotides read TGTGCCGGCAGCCGGACTAGCGGGAGGACTAGGACAGATACGCAGTATTTT. This encodes CAGSRTSGRTRTDTQYF.

This clonotype was detected ten times or more. The chain combines TRBV12-3 or TRBV12-4 with TRBJ2-2; 9 bases fit TRBD2. The CDR3 length is 15 residues. The ends lost 6 bases at V and 1 base at J; junction bases unmatched: 3. The chain's CDR3 is CASSPTSGNTGELFF. CDR3 bases: TGTGCCAGCAGCCCGACTAGCGGGAACACCGGGGAGCTGTTTTTT.

In this sample, this clonotype turned up many times. The chain employs TRBV12-3 or TRBV12-4 and TRBJ2-4, with 8 nucleotides matching TRBD2. Losses at the gene ends were 6 bases for V and 6 bases for J; bases not matched to a gene: 7. The CDR3 runs 14 residues. CDR3 region: CASSTLAERNIQYF. Written as DNA, the CDR3 is TGTGCCAGCAGCACACTAGCGGAGAGAAACATTCAGTACTTC.

In this sample, this clonotype turned up many times. This chain connects TRBV10-3 to TRBJ2-7, with D possibly being TRBD1 (5 bases). Germline lookup yields CDR1 ENHRY and CDR2 SYGVKD. There are 14 residues in the CDR3. V gave up 2 bases and J gave up 0 bases, with 8 bases separating them. CDR3 sequence (DNA): TGTGCCATCAGTGAGACAGGTCTCTCCTACGAGCAGTACTTC. Amino acid sequence: CAISETGLSYEQYF.

This clonotype was observed many times. The genes are TRBV5-1 and TRBJ2-1; TRBD2 matches at 14 bases. Germline V CDR1 and CDR2: SGHRS, YFSETQ. This CDR3 has 17 residues. J gave up 6 bases and V 2 bases, and 7 bases lay outside the gene matches. As DNA, the CDR3 is TGCGCCAGCAGCTTACACCCCGGGACTAGCGGGAGCAATGAGCAGTTCTTC. This translates into CASSLHPGTSGSNEQFF.

This clonotype was picked up many times. V is TRBV5-1 and J is TRBJ2-1; D remains ambiguous. V dropped 4 bases and J dropped 4 bases, with 15 bases sitting between them. Per the germline V gene, CDR1 is SGHRS and CDR2 is YFSETQ. The CDR3 is made up of 15 amino acids. The CDR3 DNA is TGCGCCAGCAGCCTTGGAGCGCCTACGTACAATGAGCAGTTCTTC. Translating gives CASSLGAPTYNEQFF. The whole variable domain, remainder taken from reference TRBV5-1 and TRBJ2-1, is KAGVTQTPRYLIKTRGQQVTLSCSPISGHRSVSWYQQTPGQGLQFLFEYFSETQRNKGNFPGRFSGRQFSNSRSEMNVSTLELGDSALYLCASSLGAPTYNEQFFGPGTRLTVL.

This clonotype has a count of ten or more. The gene calls are TRBV20-1 and TRBJ1-6, with 9 nucleotides matching TRBD1. The CDR3 has 15 amino acids. CDR1 and CDR2 (germline): DFQATT, SNEGSKA (reference sequence). V shed 1 base and J 8 bases; nucleotides not matched to a gene: 6. The CDR3 bases are TGCAGTGCTAGAGGAATACAGGGGGCTTATTCACCCCTCCACTTT. This codes for CSARGIQGAYSPLHF.

This clonotype was detected ten times or more. This chain uses TRBV11-3 with TRBJ2-2; D unclear. The CDR3 is 12 amino acids. Germline lookup yields CDR1 SGHNT and CDR2 YENEEA. V lost 8 bases and J 8 bases, leaving 12 bases between the germline ends. CDR3 coding DNA: TGTGCCAGCGGCCACCTCTCAGGGGAGCTGTTTTTT. Its protein is CASGHLSGELFF.

In its sample, this clonotype was seen many times. The chain links TRBV30 to TRBJ2-7, with a possible D match to TRBD1 (5 bases). Trimming pared 3 bases from V and 4 bases from J, leaving 10 bases between. There are 12 residues in the CDR3. The germline V gene encodes CDR1 GTSNPN and CDR2 SVGIG (reference sequence). CDR3 sequence: CAWSPQGYEQYF. Written as DNA, the CDR3 is TGTGCCTGGAGCCCCCAGGGATACGAGCAGTACTTC.

With respect to this clonotype: This may stem from a read error, because a much larger clone lies one nucleotide away. The CDR3 region is CASSGTGANEKLLF. Here the CDR3 DNA reads TGCGCCAGCAGCGGCACAGGGGCTAATGAAAAACTGCTTTTT. V usage is TRBV5-1 and J usage is TRBJ1-4; TRBD1 matches 7 bases. Germline CDR1 SGHRS, CDR2 YFSETQ. The CDR3 is 14 amino acids.

This clonotype was seen at least ten times. The chain carries TRBV5-5 and TRBJ2-7, with 8 bases fitting TRBD1. Germline V gives CDR1 SGHKS, CDR2 YYEKEE (reference sequence). V gave up 4 bases and J gave up 7 bases; unmatched junction bases: 7. The CDR3 is 13 residues long. CDR3 sequence (DNA): TGTGCCAGCAGCCCGGGACAGGCTGGAGAGCAGTACTTC. Its protein product is CASSPGQAGEQYF.